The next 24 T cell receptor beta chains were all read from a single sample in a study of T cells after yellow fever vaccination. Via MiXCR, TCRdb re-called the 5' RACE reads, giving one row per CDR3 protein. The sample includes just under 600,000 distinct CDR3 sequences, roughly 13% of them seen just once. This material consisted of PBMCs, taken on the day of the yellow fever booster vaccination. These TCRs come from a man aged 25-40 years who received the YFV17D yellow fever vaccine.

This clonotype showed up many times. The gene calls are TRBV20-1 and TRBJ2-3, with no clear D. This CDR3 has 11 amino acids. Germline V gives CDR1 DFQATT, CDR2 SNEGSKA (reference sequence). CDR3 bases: TGCGCAACGCCGAAGGGTGACACGCAGTATTTT. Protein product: CATPKGDTQYF.

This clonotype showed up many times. In DNA, the CDR3 is TGTGCCAGCAGCCCACAGGCGCTGAACACCGGGGAGCTGTTTTTT. Amino acids: CASSPQALNTGELFF. The V and J genes are TRBV14 and TRBJ2-2, with a possible D match to TRBD1 (5 bases). This CDR3 has 15 residues. V lost 4 bases, J lost 1 base, and 10 bases lay in between. Germline values: CDR1 SGHDN, CDR2 FVKESK.

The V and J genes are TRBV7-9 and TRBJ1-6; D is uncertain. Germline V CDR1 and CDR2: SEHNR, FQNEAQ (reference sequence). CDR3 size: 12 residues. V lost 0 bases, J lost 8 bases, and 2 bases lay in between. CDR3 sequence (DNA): TGTGCCAGCAGCTTAGCGGATTCACCCCTCCACTTT. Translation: CASSLADSPLHF.

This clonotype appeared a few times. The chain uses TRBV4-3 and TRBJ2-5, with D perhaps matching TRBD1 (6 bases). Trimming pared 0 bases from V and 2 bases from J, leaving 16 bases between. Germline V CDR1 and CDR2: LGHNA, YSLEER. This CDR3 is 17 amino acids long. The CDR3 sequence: CASSQEMDRGVQETQYF. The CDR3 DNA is TGCGCCAGCAGCCAAGAGATGGACAGAGGAGTACAAGAGACCCAGTACTTC.

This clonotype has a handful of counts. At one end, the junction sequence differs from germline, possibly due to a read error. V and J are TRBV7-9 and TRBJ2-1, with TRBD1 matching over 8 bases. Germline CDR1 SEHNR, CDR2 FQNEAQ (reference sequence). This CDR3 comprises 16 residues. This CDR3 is CASSLALDRVRDEQFF. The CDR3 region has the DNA TGTGCCAGCAGCCTAGCCTTGGACAGGGTGCGCGATGAGCAGTTCTTC.

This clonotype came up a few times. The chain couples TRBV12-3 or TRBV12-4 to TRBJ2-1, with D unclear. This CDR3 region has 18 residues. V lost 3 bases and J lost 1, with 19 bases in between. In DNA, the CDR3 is TGTGCCAGCAGTTTTCACATAAGATGGGGTAGGTCCTACAATGAGCAGTTCTTC. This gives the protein CASSFHIRWGRSYNEQFF.

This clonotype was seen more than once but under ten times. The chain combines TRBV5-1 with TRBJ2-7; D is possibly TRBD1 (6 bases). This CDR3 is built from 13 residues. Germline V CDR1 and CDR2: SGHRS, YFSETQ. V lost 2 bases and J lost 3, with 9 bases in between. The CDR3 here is CASSFGQNYEQYF. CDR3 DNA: TGCGCCAGCAGCTTCGGACAGAACTACGAGCAGTACTTC. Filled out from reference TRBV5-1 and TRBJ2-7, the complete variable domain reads KAGVTQTPRYLIKTRGQQVTLSCSPISGHRSVSWYQQTPGQGLQFLFEYFSETQRNKGNFPGRFSGRQFSNSRSEMNVSTLELGDSALYLCASSFGQNYEQYFGPGTRLTVT.

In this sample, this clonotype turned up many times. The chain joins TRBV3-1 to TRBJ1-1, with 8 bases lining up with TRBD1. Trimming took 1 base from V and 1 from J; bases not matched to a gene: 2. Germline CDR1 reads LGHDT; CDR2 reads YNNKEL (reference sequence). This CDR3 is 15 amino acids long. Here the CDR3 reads CASSQVGTGNTEAFF. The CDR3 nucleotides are TGTGCCAGCAGCCAAGTCGGGACAGGGAACACTGAAGCTTTCTTT.

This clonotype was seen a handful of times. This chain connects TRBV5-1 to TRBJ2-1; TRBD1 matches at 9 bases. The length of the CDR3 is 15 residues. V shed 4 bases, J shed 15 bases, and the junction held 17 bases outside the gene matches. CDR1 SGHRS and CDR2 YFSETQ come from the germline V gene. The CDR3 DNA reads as TGCGCCAGCAGCGTTGGGGGACGCTCCGGGACAGGGAGGTTCTTC. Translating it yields CASSVGGRSGTGRFF.

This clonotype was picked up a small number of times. The DNA of the CDR3 is TGCAGTGCTAGAGATGTAAGGGGAGGGGGCAATCAGCCCCAGCATTTT. Protein product: CSARDVRGGGNQPQHF. V is TRBV20-1 and J is TRBJ1-5; D may be TRBD1 (5 bases). Germline assignment: CDR1 DFQATT and CDR2 SNEGSKA (reference sequence). The CDR3 has 16 residues. Trimming shortened V by 0 bases and J by 2 bases, and 14 bases separated the two germline ends.

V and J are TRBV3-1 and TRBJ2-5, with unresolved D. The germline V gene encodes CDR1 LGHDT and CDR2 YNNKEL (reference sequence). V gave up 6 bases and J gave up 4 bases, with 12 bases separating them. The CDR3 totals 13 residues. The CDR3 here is CASRTAGGETQYF. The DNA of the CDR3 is TGTGCCAGCAGAACAGCTGGTGGAGAGACCCAGTACTTC.

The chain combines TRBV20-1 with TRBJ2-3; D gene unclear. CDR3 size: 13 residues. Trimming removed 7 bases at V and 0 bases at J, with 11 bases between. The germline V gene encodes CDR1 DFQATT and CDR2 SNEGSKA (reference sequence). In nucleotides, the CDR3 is TGCAGTGTCCAGAGGCCTAGCACAGATACGCAGTATTTT. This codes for CSVQRPSTDTQYF.

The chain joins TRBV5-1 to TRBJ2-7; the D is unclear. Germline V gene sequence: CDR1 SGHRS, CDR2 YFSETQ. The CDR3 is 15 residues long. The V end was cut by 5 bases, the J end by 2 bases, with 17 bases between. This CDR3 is CASRQQQDPAYEQYF. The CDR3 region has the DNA TGCGCCAGCAGACAGCAGCAGGACCCAGCCTACGAGCAGTACTTC.

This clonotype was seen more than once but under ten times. CDR3 loop: CAWSVLQGYGYTF. CDR3 sequence (DNA): TGTGCCTGGAGTGTACTACAGGGTTACGGCTACACCTTC. The chain recombines TRBV30 with TRBJ1-2, with D possibly matching TRBD1 (6 bases). V was clipped by 0 bases and J by 8 bases, with 13 bases between them. Germline V lookup: CDR1 GTSNPN, CDR2 SVGIG (reference sequence). The CDR3 loop spans 13 amino acids.

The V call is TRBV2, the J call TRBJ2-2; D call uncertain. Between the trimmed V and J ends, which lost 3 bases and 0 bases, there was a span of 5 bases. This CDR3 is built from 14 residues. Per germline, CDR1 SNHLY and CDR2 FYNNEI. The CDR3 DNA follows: TGTGCCAGCAGTGAGCGACCGAACACCGGGGAGCTGTTTTTT. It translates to CASSERPNTGELFF.

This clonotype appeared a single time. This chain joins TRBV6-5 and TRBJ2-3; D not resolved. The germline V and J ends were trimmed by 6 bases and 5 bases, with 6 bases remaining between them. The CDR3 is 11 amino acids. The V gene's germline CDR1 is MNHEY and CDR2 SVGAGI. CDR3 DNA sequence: TGTGCCAGCAGGAGCCGAGATACGCAGTATTTT. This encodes CASRSRDTQYF.

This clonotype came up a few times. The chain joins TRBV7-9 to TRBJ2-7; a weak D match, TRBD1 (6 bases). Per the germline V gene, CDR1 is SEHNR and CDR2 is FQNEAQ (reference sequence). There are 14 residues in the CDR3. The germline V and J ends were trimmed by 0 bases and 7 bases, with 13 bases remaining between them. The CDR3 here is CASSLAGQGSEQYF. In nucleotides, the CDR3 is TGTGCCAGCAGCTTAGCTGGGCAGGGGAGTGAGCAGTACTTC.

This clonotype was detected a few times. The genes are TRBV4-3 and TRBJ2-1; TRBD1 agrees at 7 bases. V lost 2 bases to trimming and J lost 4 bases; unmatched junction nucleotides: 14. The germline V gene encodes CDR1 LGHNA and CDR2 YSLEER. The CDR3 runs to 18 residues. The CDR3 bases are TGCGCCAGCAGCCAAACGTACGGGCCAGGGGGTTCATACAATGAGCAGTTCTTC. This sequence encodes CASSQTYGPGGSYNEQFF.

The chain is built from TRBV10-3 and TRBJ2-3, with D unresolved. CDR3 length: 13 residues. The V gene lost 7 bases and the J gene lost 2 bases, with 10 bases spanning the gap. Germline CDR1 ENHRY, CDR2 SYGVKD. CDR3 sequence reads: CAINGRPTDTQYF. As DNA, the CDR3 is TGTGCCATCAATGGCAGGCCCACAGATACGCAGTATTTT.

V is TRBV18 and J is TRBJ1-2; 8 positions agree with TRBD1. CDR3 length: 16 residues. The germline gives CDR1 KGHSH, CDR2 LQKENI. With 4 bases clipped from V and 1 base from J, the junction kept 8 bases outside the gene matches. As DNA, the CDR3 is TGTGCCAGCTCACTGGCCAGACAGGGGATTAACTATGGCTACACCTTC. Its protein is CASSLARQGINYGYTF.

The DNA for the CDR3 is TGTGCCAGCAGTGAGGCAGGGGGCGCAGATACGCAGTATTTT. It translates to CASSEAGGADTQYF. The chain recombines TRBV6-1 with TRBJ2-3, with 8 bases identical to TRBD1. With 3 bases clipped from V and 4 bases from J, the junction kept 3 bases outside the gene matches. The CDR3 totals 14 residues. In germline, CDR1 is MNHNS, CDR2 SASEGT.

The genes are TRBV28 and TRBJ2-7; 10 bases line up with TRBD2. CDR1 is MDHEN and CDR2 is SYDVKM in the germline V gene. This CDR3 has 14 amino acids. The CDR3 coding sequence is TGTGCTACCGTAGGGCTAGCGGGAGAATTCGAGCAGTACTTC. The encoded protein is CATVGLAGEFEQYF.

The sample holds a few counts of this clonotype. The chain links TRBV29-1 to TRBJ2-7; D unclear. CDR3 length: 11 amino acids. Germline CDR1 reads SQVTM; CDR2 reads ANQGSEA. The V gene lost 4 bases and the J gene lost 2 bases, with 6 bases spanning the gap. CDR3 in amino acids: CSVGLTYEQYF. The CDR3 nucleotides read TGCAGCGTTGGATTGACCTACGAGCAGTACTTC.

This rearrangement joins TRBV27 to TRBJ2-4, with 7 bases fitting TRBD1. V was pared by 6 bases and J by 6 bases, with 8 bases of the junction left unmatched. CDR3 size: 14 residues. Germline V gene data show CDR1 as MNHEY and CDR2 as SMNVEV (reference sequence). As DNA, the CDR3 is TGTGCCAGCAGCCTGACAGGGTTTGGAAACATTCAGTACTTC. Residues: CASSLTGFGNIQYF.